This T cell receptor (beta chain) came from a study of OX40 agonist ivuxolimab in advanced cancers. Study as a whole: Cancers in dose escalation were hepatocellular, melanoma, renal cell and head and neck.

Notes on this clone: Its antigen is as yet unknown.

This CDR3 region has 14 residues. The V and J ends lost 1 base and 5 bases respectively, with 11 bases between them. CDR1 SGHAT and CDR2 FQNNGV come from the germline V gene. The repertoire was sequenced with immunoSEQ multiplex PCR; TCRdb's copy has only in-frame clones and lacks some. The sample holds some 86,000 clones, approximately 94% seen once. The study's findings and limits: The antigen specificity of the peripheral T cells (those that were expanded) was not determined. Among the lowest peripheral clonal expansion occurred in 0.1-3.0 mg/kg partial responders.

V gene TRBV11-2 combines with J gene TRBJ1-1; D perhaps matches TRBD1 (5 bases). The TCR sequence derives from an adult with an advanced solid tumor such as melanoma, head and neck, liver or kidney cancer. The sequencing used CD4+ or CD8+ T cells sorted from blood, collected in a trial of the OX40 agonist ivuxolimab. In DNA form, the CDR3 reads TGTGCCAGCAGCTTAGGGGGGGTAGGGACTGAAGCTTTCTTT. Translating it yields CASSLGGVGTEAFF.